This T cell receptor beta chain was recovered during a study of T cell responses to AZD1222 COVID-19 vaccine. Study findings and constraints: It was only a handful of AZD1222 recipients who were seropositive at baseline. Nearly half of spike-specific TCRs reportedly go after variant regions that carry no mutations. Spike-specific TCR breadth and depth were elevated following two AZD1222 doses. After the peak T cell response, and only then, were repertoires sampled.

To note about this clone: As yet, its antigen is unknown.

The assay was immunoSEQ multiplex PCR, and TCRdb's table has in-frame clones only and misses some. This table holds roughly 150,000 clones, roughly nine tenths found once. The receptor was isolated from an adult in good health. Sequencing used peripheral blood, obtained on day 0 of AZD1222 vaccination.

This CDR3 reads CSVLSGDRGTWELFF. For the CDR3, the DNA is TGCAGCGTCCTATCCGGGGACAGGGGAACCTGGGAGCTGTTTTTT. The chain carries TRBV29-1 and TRBJ2-2, with 10 bases lining up with TRBD1. CDR1 SQVTM and CDR2 ANQGSEA come from the germline V gene. The CDR3 is 15 amino acids. J gave up 9 bases and V 6 bases, and 13 bases lay outside the gene matches.